What follows are 9 T cell receptor beta chains derived from one specimen sequenced in a study of cytomegalovirus exposure and HLA in healthy donors. The study ran its PCR with 60 Vbeta and 13 Jbeta primers. Clones were read by immunoSEQ multiplex PCR, and TCRdb kept only the in-frame ones, dropping some. The sample has about 110,000 clones, 60% to 75% seen once; the top ten hold roughly 11%. Material: PBMCs. These receptors came from a man in his forties in good health and CMV-seropositive.

The rearrangement uses TRBV19 and TRBJ2-1; 7 nucleotides match TRBD2. V was clipped by 2 bases and J by 12 bases; unmatched bases: 16. CDR3 size: 16 residues. Germline V gene data show CDR1 as LNHDA and CDR2 as SQIVND (reference sequence). The CDR3 bases are TGTGCCAGTAGTATATCTGTCGGGCTAGCGGTCTATCGGCAGTTCTTC. The encoded protein is CASSISVGLAVYRQFF.

In its sample, this clone was seen once. J is TRBJ2-2 and V is TRBV7-2; 8 nucleotides align to TRBD1. J lost 5 bases, V lost 3 bases, and 2 bases had no gene match. The length of the CDR3 is 14 residues. Germline-derived CDR1 and CDR2 are SGHTA and FQGNSA. CDR3 residues: CASSFYRGTGELFF. The CDR3 DNA reads TGTGCCAGCAGCTTTTACAGGGGGACCGGGGAGCTGTTTTTT. Looking up the rest from reference TRBV7-2 and TRBJ2-2 gives the full variable domain: GAGVSQSPSNKVTEKGKDVELRCDPISGHTALYWYRQSLGQGLEFLIYFQGNSAPDKSGLPSDRFSAERTGGSVSTLTIQRTQQEDSAVYLCASSFYRGTGELFFGEGSRLTVL.

About this clone: The sample holds other DNA sequences that translate to the same CDR3. The chain uses TRBV29-1 and TRBJ1-4; D unclear. Trimming shortened V by 1 base and J by 0 bases, and 6 bases separated the two germline ends. The CDR3 is 14 amino acids. CDR1 is SQVTM and CDR2 is ANQGSEA in the germline V gene. CDR3 coding DNA: TGCAGCGTTGAAGGCACAGCAACTAATGAAAAACTGTTTTTT. Translating it yields CSVEGTATNEKLFF.

This clone was seen only once. The chain combines TRBV6-1 with TRBJ1-5; no reliable D call. Looked up from germline, CDR1 is MNHNS and CDR2 is SASEGT. CDR3 length equals 15 residues. V was pared by 2 bases and J by 6 bases, with 14 bases between. The CDR3 region is CASSETLSPGQPQHF. Written as DNA, the CDR3 is TGTGCCAGCAGTGAAACTCTTTCGCCGGGTCAGCCCCAGCATTTT.

This clone has only one observation. The J gene is TRBJ1-3, the V gene TRBV4-2; no clear D gene. The CDR3 covers 18 residues. V was cut by 1 base and J by 0 bases, with 16 bases left in between. Germline-derived CDR1 and CDR2 are LGHNA and YNFKEQ. The CDR3 loop is CASSQVSLLRNSGNTIYF. The CDR3 nucleotides read TGTGCCAGCAGCCAAGTCAGTCTTCTCAGAAACTCTGGAAACACCATATATTTT.

This clone occurred once. The rearrangement links TRBV5-1 to TRBJ2-5, with TRBD1 matching over 7 bases. The ends lost 4 bases at V and 2 bases at J; junction bases unmatched: 17. CDR1 and CDR2 from the germline V gene are SGHRS and YFSETQ. The CDR3 loop spans 18 amino acids. The CDR3 DNA reads as TGCGCCAGCAGCGGGATCCGGGACAGCCCGGTTGCGCAAGAGACCCAGTACTTC. Translated: CASSGIRDSPVAQETQYF.

The rearrangement joins TRBV10-3 to TRBJ2-3; maybe TRBD2 (6 bases). The CDR3 extends over 15 amino acids. Germline CDR1 is ENHRY and CDR2 is SYGVKD. Deletions cut 4 bases from V and 0 bases from J, with 11 bases between. CDR3 nucleotide sequence: TGTGCCATCAGTGGGGGACTCTTTAGCACAGATACGCAGTATTTT. Amino acid sequence: CAISGGLFSTDTQYF.

The chain combines TRBV6-6 with TRBJ2-1, with 8 bases matching TRBD2. Germline CDR1 MNHNY, CDR2 SVGAGI (reference sequence). This CDR3 contains 13 residues. With V trimmed by 5 bases and J by 6 bases, 3 bases remained unmatched. CDR3 in DNA: TGTGCCAGCAGTCGACTAGCGCTCAATGAGCAGTTCTTC. The encoded protein is CASSRLALNEQFF.

The CDR3 loop is CASSPSPDRMNTEAFF. Written as DNA, the CDR3 is TGTGCCAGCAGCCCGTCCCCGGACAGGATGAACACTGAAGCTTTCTTT. The chain joins TRBV14 to TRBJ1-1; TRBD1 aligns across 7 bases. The V segment lost 4 bases and the J segment 0 bases; nucleotides outside the gene matches: 8. Per germline, CDR1 SGHDN and CDR2 FVKESK. The CDR3 consists of 16 residues.